A single sample is the source of the 10 T cell receptor beta chains below, sequenced in a study of identical twins. Each CDR3 protein is one row after TCRdb ran MiXCR on the 5' RACE reads. This sample yields about 530,000 distinct CDR3 sequences, of which 20% to 25% are seen a single time; 0.4% to 0.6% belongs to the top ten. These data were likewise used in another study, on yellow fever vaccine responses in identical twins.

Sequenced material: CD4+ T cells sorted from blood. The receptors shown here come from a woman younger than 35 in good health.

The chain is built from TRBV19 and TRBJ2-2, with D possibly being TRBD1 or TRBD2 (5 bases each). This CDR3 comprises 16 residues. Between the trimmed V and J ends, which lost 6 bases and 2 bases, there was a span of 16 bases. Germline assignment: CDR1 LNHDA and CDR2 SQIVND (reference sequence). CDR3 sequence (DNA): TGTGCCAGTAGCAAATACGGGGCTACCAACACCGGGGAGCTGTTTTTT. The encoded protein is CASSKYGATNTGELFF.

The chain combines TRBV7-6 with TRBJ2-7, with 8 bases aligning to TRBD2. The V and J ends lost 5 bases and 3 bases, in that order; junction bases with no gene match: 6. Germline V gene sequence: CDR1 SGHVS, CDR2 FNYEAQ. The CDR3 runs 14 residues. This CDR3 is CASSPGLEGYEQYV. The CDR3 bases are TGTGCCAGCAGCCCGGGACTAGAGGGCTACGAGCAGTACGTC.

The genes are TRBV28 and TRBJ2-7; a possible D gene is TRBD1 (6 bases). The V gene lost 6 bases and the J gene lost 1 base, with 13 bases spanning the gap. Germline CDR1 and CDR2: MDHEN and SYDVKM. The CDR3 spans 14 residues. The CDR3: CASRLQGISYEQYF. The DNA for the CDR3 is TGTGCCAGCAGGCTTCAGGGGATTTCCTACGAGCAGTACTTC.

V gene TRBV6-1 combines with J gene TRBJ1-3; D gene unclear. The V end was cut by 1 base, the J end by 4 bases, with 8 bases between. The CDR3 runs to 14 residues. CDR1 and CDR2 from the germline V gene are MNHNS and SASEGT. CDR3 residues: CASSEEMAGNTIYF. The CDR3 DNA reads as TGTGCCAGCAGTGAAGAGATGGCCGGAAACACCATATATTTT.

V is TRBV15 and J is TRBJ1-2; D remains unclear. The germline V gene encodes CDR1 LNHNV and CDR2 YYDKDF (reference sequence). The CDR3 sequence is 14 residues long. The V and J ends lost 11 bases and 3 bases respectively, with 19 bases between them. The CDR3 loop reads CAVRRGGLDYGYTF. CDR3 nucleotides: TGTGCCGTACGACGGGGAGGCTTAGACTATGGCTACACCTTC.

The chain recombines TRBV20-1 with TRBJ1-2; D perhaps matches TRBD1 (5 bases). This CDR3 comprises 12 residues. V was trimmed by 0 bases and J by 9 bases, leaving 11 bases between them. Germline lookup yields CDR1 DFQATT and CDR2 SNEGSKA (reference sequence). The CDR3 here is CSARDQGLSYTF. CDR3 in DNA: TGCAGTGCTAGAGATCAGGGTTTGAGCTACACCTTC.

In its sample, this clonotype was seen a few times. V gene TRBV7-9 combines with J gene TRBJ2-3, with a tentative D call TRBD2 (5 bases). The ends were cut back, 3 bases at V and 4 bases at J, with 8 bases in the middle. The CDR3 is made up of 13 amino acids. CDR1 is SEHNR and CDR2 is FQNEAQ in the germline V gene (reference sequence). CDR3 nucleotides: TGTGCCAGCAGCTTTACTAGTTCAGATACGCAGTATTTT. Its translation is CASSFTSSDTQYF.

This clonotype came up a few times. The chain couples TRBV20-1 to TRBJ1-4, with 7 positions matching TRBD1. Germline trimming cut 0 bases from V and 6 bases from J; bases unmatched to any gene: 4. Germline CDR1 is DFQATT and CDR2 is SNEGSKA (reference sequence). This CDR3 has 14 residues. The DNA of the CDR3 is TGCAGTGCTAGAGATGGAGGGGGCTATGAAAAACTGTTTTTT. Its translation: CSARDGGGYEKLFF.

This clonotype was counted between two and nine times. This sequence joins TRBV6-2 or TRBV6-3 and TRBJ1-1, with 9 bases aligning to TRBD1. The CDR3 is 14 residues long. Germline V CDR1 and CDR2: MNHEY, SVGEGT. The J segment lost 11 bases and the V segment lost 6 bases, leaving 13 bases of the junction unmatched. The CDR3 loop reads CASSIRDRVFPAFF. For the CDR3, the DNA is TGTGCCAGCAGCATAAGGGACAGGGTTTTCCCTGCTTTCTTT.

This clonotype showed up just a few times. The rearrangement links TRBV12-3 or TRBV12-4 to TRBJ1-5; 7 bases are a match to TRBD1. The trim removed 2 bases at V and 6 bases at J, leaving 7 bases unmatched. The CDR3 is 15 amino acids. This CDR3 is CASSLSLGGFQPQHF. CDR3 DNA sequence: TGTGCCAGCAGTTTATCATTAGGGGGCTTTCAGCCCCAGCATTTT.